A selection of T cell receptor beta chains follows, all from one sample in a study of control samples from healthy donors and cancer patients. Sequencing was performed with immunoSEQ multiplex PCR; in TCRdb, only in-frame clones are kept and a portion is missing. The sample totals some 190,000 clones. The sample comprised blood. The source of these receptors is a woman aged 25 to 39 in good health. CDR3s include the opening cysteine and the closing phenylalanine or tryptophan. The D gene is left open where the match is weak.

TGCAGCGTTGGTGACGGGAACTATGGCTACACCTTC	CSVGDGNYGYTF	-	12	TRBV29-1	TRBJ1-2
TGTGCCAGCAGTCAACAGGGCCCTAATCGGCCCCAGCATTTT	CASSQQGPNRPQHF	-	14	TRBV7-2	TRBJ1-5
TGCGCCAGCAGACCGACAGGGACTGGGGCCAACGTCCTGACTTTC	CASRPTGTGANVLTF	TRBD1	15	TRBV5-1	TRBJ2-6
TGTGCCAGCTCTGGACTTGGCACAGATACGCAGTATTTT	CASSGLGTDTQYF	-	13	TRBV2	TRBJ2-3
TGTGCCAGCAGTCCCCCTTCGGTAGGCTCCTATGGCTACACCTTC	CASSPPSVGSYGYTF	-	15	TRBV28	TRBJ1-2
TGTGCCAGCAGTCCCCGGACAGGGGGCATCAATCAGCCCCAGCATTTT	CASSPRTGGINQPQHF	TRBD1	16	TRBV27	TRBJ1-5
TGTGCCAGCAGTGAGGGGATGGGCGCAGACGGAAACACCATATATTTT	CASSEGMGADGNTIYF	-	16	TRBV25-1	TRBJ1-3
TGTGCCAGCAGCTTGGCGGAGACCCAGTACTTC	CASSLAETQYF	-	11	TRBV5-6	TRBJ2-5
TGCGCCAGCAGCTTGGATAAGGGGGATGATGGCTACACCTTC	CASSLDKGDDGYTF	-	14	TRBV5-1	TRBJ1-2
TGTGCCAGCAGTTTATCCCCGGGGGAGCAGTTCTTC	CASSLSPGEQFF	-	12	TRBV28	TRBJ2-1
TGTGCCAGCAGCCCCCCTGGACTGACGTTCTACGAGCAGTACTTC	CASSPPGLTFYEQYF	-	15	TRBV5-6	TRBJ2-7
TGCGCCAGCAGTCAATTGTCGGGAGACACCGGGGAGCTGTTTTTT	CASSQLSGDTGELFF	-	15	TRBV23-1	TRBJ2-2
TGTGCCAGCAGCTTGGTATACGGTGGCTACACCTTC	CASSLVYGGYTF	-	12	TRBV5-6	TRBJ1-2
TGTGCCAGCTATGGACCCGGGACAGGTTTTTACACCTTC	CASYGPGTGFYTF	TRBD1	13	TRBV6-5	TRBJ1-2
TGTGCCATCAGGGACTGGGCCGAAGCTTTCTTT	CAIRDWAEAFF	-	11	TRBV10-3	TRBJ1-1
TGTGCCAGCAGTGCCACCGGGACAGGGAACACCGGGGAGCTGTTTTTT	CASSATGTGNTGELFF	TRBD1	16	TRBV6-1	TRBJ2-2
TGTGCCAGCAGCCGAACTAACGGGAATAACTATGGCTACACCTTC	CASSRTNGNNYGYTF	-	15	TRBV7-8	TRBJ1-2
TGTGCCAGCAGCCCTGATACCTACGAGCAGTACTTC	CASSPDTYEQYF	-	12	TRBV6-6	TRBJ2-7
TGTGCCAGCAGCTTTGAGGGTCCGGTCGGAGCTTTCTTT	CASSFEGPVGAFF	-	13	TRBV7-9	TRBJ1-1
TGTGCCAGCAGTGAAAGGAGAGGTGGGGCCAAAAACATTCAGTACTTC	CASSERRGGAKNIQYF	-	16	TRBV2	TRBJ2-4